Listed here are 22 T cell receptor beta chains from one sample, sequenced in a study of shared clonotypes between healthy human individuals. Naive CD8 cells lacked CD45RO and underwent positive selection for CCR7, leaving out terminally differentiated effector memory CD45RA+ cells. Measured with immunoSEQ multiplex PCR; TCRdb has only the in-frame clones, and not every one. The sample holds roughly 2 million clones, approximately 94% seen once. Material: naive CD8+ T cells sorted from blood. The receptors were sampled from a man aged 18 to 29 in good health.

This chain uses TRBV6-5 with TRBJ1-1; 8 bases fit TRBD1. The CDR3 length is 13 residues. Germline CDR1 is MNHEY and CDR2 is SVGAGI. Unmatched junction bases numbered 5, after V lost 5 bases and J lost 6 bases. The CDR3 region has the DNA TGTGCCAGCAGTGATTGGACAGGGTCTGAAGCTTTCTTT. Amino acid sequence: CASSDWTGSEAFF.

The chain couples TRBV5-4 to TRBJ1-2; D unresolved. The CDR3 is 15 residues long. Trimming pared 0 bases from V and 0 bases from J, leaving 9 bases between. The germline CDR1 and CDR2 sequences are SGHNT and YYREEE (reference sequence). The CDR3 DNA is TGTGCCAGCAGCTTGGATCATACAGCTAACTATGGCTACACCTTC. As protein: CASSLDHTANYGYTF.

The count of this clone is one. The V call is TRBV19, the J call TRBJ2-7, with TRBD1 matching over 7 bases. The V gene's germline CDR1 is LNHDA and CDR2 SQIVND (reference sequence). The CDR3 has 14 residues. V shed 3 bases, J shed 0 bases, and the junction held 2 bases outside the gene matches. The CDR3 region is CASSIRTGSYEQYF. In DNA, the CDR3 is TGTGCCAGTAGTATCAGGACAGGCTCCTACGAGCAGTACTTC.

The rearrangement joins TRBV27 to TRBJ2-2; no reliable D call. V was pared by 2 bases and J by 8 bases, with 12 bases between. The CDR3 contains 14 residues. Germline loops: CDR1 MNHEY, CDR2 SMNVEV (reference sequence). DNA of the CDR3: TGTGCCAGCAGTTTAGAACCTTTACTGGGGGAGCTGTTTTTT. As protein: CASSLEPLLGELFF.

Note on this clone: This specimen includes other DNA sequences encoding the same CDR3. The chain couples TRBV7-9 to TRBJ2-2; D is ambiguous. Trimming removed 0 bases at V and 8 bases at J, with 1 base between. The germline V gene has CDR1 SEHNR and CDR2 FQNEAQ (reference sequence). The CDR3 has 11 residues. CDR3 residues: CASSLAGELFF. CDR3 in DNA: TGTGCCAGCAGCTTAGCTGGGGAGCTGTTTTTT.

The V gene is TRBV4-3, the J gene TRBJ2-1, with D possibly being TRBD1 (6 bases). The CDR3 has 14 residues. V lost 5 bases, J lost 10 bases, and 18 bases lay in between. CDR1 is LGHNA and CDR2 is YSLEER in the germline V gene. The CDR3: CASSGDTGLGEQFF. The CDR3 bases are TGCGCCAGCAGCGGGGACACCGGTCTGGGAGAGCAGTTCTTC.

This chain's CDR3 is CASSWAVDSYEQYF. For the CDR3, the DNA is TGCGCCAGCAGTTGGGCGGTAGACTCCTACGAGCAGTACTTC. This chain joins TRBV4-3 and TRBJ2-7; unclear D gene. Trimming removed 6 bases at V and 0 bases at J, with 12 bases between. The CDR3 consists of 14 residues. CDR1 and CDR2 from the germline V gene are LGHNA and YSLEER.

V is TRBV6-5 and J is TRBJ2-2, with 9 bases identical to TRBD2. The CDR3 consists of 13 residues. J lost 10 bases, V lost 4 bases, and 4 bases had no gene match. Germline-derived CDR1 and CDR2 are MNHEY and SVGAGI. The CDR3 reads CASSLLAGEELFF. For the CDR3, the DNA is TGTGCCAGCAGTTTATTAGCGGGAGAGGAGCTGTTTTTT.

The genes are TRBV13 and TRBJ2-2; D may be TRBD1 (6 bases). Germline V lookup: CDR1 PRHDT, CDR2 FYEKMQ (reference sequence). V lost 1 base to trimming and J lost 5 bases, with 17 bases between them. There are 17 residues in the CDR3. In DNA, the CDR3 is TGTGCCAGCAGCTTAGTAGGGGGACCGGCGTTGACCGGGGAGCTGTTTTTT. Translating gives CASSLVGGPALTGELFF. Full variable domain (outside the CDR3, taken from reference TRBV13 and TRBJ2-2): AAGVIQSPRHLIKEKRETATLKCYPIPRHDTVYWYQQGPGQDPQFLISFYEKMQSDKGSIPDRFSAQQFSDYHSELNMSSLELGDSALYFCASSLVGGPALTGELFFGEGSRLTVL.

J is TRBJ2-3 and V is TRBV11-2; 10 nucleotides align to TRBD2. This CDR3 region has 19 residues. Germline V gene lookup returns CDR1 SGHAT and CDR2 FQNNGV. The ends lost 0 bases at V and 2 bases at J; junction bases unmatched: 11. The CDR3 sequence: CASSLEGLASSVDTDTQYF. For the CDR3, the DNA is TGTGCCAGCAGCTTAGAGGGACTAGCGAGTTCGGTTGACACAGATACGCAGTATTTT.

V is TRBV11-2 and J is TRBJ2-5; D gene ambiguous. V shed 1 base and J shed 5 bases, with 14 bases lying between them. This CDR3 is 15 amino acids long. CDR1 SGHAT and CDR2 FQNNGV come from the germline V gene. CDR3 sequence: CASSLAPAPRETQYF. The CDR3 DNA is TGTGCCAGCAGCTTAGCTCCAGCGCCCAGGGAGACCCAGTACTTC.

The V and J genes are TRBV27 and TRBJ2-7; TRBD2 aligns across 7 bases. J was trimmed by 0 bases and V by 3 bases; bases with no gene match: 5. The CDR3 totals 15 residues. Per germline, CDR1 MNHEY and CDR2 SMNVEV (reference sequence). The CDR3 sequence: CASSFGGVSSYEQYF. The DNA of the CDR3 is TGTGCCAGCAGTTTTGGGGGGGTTTCCTCCTACGAGCAGTACTTC.

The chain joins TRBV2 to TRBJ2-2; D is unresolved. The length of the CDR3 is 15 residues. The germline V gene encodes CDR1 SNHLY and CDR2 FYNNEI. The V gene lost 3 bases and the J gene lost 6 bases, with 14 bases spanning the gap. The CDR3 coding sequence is TGTGCCAGCAGTGATGAGTTAGAATGGCCCGGGGAGCTGTTTTTT. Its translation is CASSDELEWPGELFF.

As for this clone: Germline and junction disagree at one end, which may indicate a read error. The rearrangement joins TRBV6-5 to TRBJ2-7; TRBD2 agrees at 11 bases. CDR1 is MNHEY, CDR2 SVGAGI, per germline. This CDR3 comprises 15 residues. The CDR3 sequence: CASTYLLAGDYEQYF. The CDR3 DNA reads TGTGCCAGCACTTACTTACTAGCGGGAGACTACGAGCAGTACTTC.

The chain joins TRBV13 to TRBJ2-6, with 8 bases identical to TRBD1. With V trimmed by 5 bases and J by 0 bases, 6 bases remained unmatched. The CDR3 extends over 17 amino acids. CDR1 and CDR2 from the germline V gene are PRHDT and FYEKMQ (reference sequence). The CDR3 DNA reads TGTGCCAGCAGCCAGACAGGGGCGAGCTCTGGGGCCAACGTCCTGACTTTC. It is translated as CASSQTGASSGANVLTF.

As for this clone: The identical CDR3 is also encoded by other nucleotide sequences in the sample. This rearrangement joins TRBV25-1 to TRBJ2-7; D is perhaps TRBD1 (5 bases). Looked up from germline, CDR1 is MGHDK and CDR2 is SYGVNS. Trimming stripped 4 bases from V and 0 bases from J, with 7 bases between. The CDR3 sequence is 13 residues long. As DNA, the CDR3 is TGTGCCAGCAGTGCGACAGACTCCTACGAGCAGTACTTC. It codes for CASSATDSYEQYF.

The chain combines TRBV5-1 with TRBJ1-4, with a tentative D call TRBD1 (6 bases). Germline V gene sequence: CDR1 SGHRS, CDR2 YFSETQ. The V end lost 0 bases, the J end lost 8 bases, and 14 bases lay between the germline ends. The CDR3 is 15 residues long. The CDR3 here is CASSLEGGVSEKLFF. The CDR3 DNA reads TGCGCCAGCAGCTTGGAGGGGGGAGTATCCGAAAAACTGTTTTTT.

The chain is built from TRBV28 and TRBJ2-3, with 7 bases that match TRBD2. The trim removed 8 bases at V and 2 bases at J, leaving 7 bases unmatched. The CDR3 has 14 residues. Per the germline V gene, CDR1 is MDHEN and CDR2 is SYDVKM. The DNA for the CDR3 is TGTGCCAGCTGGACTAGTTCCCTCACAGATACGCAGTATTTT. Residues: CASWTSSLTDTQYF.

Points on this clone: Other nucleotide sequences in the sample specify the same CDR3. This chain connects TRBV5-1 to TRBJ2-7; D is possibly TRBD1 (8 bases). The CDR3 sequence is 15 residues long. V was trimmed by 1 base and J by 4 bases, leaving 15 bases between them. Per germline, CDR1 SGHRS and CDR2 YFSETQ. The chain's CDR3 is CASSLSGTGTYEQYF. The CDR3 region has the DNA TGCGCCAGCAGCTTGAGCGGGACAGGTACTTACGAGCAGTACTTC. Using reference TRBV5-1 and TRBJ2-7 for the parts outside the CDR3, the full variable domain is KAGVTQTPRYLIKTRGQQVTLSCSPISGHRSVSWYQQTPGQGLQFLFEYFSETQRNKGNFPGRFSGRQFSNSRSEMNVSTLELGDSALYLCASSLSGTGTYEQYFGPGTRLTVT.

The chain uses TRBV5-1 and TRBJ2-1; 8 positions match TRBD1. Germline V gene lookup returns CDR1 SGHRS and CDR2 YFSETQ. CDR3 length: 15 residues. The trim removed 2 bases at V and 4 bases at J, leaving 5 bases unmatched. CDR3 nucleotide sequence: TGCGCCAGCAGCTTCCTGCAGGGGGCGTACAATGAGCAGTTCTTC. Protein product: CASSFLQGAYNEQFF.

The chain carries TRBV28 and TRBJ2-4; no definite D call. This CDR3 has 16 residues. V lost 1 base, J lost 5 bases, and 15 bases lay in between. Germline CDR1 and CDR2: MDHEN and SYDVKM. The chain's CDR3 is CASSLYIGPSQNIQYF. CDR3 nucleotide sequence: TGTGCCAGCAGTTTATATATAGGCCCGAGTCAAAACATTCAGTACTTC.

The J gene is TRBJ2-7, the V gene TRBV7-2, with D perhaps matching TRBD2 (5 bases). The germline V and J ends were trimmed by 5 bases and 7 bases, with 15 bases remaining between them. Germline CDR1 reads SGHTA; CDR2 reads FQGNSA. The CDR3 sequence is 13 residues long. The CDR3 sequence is CASSGMGAGEQYF. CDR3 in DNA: TGTGCCAGCAGCGGAATGGGAGCTGGAGAGCAGTACTTC.